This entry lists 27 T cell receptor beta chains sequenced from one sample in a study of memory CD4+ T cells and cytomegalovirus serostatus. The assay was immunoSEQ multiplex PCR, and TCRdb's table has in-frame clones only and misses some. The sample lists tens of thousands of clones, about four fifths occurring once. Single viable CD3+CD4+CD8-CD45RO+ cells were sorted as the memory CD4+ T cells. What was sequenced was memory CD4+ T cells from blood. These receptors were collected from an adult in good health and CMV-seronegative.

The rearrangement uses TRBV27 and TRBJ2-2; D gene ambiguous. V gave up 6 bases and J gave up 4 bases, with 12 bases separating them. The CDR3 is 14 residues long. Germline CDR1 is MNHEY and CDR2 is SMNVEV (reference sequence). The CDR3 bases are TGTGCCAGCAGGGGCCCCGGCCCCACCGGGGAGCTGTTTTTT. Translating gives CASRGPGPTGELFF.

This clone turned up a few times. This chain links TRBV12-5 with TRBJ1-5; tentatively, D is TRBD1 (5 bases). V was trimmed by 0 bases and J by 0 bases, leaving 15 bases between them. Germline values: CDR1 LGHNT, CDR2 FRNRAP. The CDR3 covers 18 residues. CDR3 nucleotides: TGTGCTAGTGGTTTGGTAGCATGGGGACGGTATAGCAATCAGCCCCAGCATTTT. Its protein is CASGLVAWGRYSNQPQHF.

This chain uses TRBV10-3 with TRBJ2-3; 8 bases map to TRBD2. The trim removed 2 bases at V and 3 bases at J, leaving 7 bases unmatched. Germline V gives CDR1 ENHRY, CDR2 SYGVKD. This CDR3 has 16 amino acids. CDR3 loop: CAISEESGRGTDTQYF. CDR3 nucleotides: TGTGCCATCAGTGAGGAGAGCGGGAGAGGGACAGATACGCAGTATTTT.

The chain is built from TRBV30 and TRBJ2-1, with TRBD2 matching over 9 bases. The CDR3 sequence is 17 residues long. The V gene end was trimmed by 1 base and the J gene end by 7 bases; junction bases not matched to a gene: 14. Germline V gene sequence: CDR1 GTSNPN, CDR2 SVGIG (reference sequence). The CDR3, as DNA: TGTGCCTGGAGTGCACCCCGCCGCGGGAGGGTGAAAAATGAGCAGTTCTTC. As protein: CAWSAPRRGRVKNEQFF.

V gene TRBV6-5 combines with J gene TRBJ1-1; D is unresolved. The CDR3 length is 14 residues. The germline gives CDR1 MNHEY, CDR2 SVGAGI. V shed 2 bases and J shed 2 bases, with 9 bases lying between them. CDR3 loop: CASSYRAANTEAFF. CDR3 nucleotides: TGTGCCAGCAGTTACAGGGCCGCTAACACTGAAGCTTTCTTT.

The CDR3 coding sequence is TGCGCCAGCAGCCAAGGACGGCACAATGAGCAGTTCTTC. This sequence encodes CASSQGRHNEQFF. The chain employs TRBV4-3 and TRBJ2-1; no reliable D call. The V end lost 1 base, the J end lost 5 bases, and 6 bases lay between the germline ends. The CDR3 spans 13 residues. CDR1 is LGHNA, CDR2 YSLEER, per germline.

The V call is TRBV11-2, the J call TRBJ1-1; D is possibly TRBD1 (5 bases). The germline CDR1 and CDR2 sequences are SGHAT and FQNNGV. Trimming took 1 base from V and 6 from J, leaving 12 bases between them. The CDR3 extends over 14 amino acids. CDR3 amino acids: CASSLVGRASEAFF. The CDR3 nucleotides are TGTGCCAGCAGCTTAGTAGGCAGGGCTTCTGAAGCTTTCTTT.

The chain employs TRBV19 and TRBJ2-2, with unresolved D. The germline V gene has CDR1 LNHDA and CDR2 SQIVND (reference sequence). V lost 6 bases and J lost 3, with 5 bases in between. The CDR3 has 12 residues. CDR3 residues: CASREDTGELFF. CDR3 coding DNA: TGTGCCAGTAGGGAAGACACCGGGGAGCTGTTTTTT.

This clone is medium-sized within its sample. In DNA, the CDR3 is TGTGCCAGCAGCTTAGGGGGAAGTCGGACCAACAATGAGCAGTTCTTC. Its protein product is CASSLGGSRTNNEQFF. The genes are TRBV7-3 and TRBJ2-1; D might be TRBD1 or TRBD2, each matching 5 bases. V was pared by 2 bases and J by 5 bases, with 16 bases between. The CDR3 covers 16 residues. Germline-derived CDR1 and CDR2 are SGHTA and FQGTGA.

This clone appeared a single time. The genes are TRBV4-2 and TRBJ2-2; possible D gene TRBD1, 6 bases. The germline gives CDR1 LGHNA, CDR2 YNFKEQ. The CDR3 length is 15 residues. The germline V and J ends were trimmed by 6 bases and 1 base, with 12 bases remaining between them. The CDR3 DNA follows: TGTGCCAGCAGTTACGGGACACAGAACACCGGGGAGCTGTTTTTT. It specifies CASSYGTQNTGELFF.

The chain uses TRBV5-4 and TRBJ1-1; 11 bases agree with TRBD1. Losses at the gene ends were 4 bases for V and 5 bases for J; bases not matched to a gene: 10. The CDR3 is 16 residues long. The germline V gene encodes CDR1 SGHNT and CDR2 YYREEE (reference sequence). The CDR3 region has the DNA TGTGCCAGCAGCCCGGACCCGGACAGGGGGCTGACTGAAGCTTTCTTT. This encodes CASSPDPDRGLTEAFF. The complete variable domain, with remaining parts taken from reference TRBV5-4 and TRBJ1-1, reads ETGVTQSPTHLIKTRGQQVTLRCSSQSGHNTVSWYQQALGQGPQFIFQYYREEENGRGNFPPRFSGLQFPNYSSELNVNALELDDSALYLCASSPDPDRGLTEAFFGQGTRLTVV.

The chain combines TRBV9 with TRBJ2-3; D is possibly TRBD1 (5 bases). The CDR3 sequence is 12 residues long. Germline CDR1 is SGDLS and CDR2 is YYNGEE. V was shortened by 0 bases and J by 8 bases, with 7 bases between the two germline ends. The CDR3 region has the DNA TGTGCCAGCAGCGTAGAGCAGGGTACGCAGTATTTT. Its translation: CASSVEQGTQYF.

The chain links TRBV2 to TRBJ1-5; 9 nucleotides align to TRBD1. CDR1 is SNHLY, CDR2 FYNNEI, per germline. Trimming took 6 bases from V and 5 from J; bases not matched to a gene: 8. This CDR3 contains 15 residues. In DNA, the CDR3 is TGTGCCAGCAGGCCGGGACAGGGCCCGCATCAGCCCCAGCATTTT. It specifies CASRPGQGPHQPQHF.

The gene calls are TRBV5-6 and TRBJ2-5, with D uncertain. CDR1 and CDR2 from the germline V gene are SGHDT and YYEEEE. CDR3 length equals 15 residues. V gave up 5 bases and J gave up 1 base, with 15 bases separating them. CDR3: CASSPLWAAQETQYF. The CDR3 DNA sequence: TGTGCCAGCAGTCCACTATGGGCGGCCCAAGAGACCCAGTACTTC.

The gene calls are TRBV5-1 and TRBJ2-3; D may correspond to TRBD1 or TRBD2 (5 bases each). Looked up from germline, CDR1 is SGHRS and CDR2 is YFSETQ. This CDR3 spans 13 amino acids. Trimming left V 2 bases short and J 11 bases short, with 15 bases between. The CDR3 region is CASSFRGDQGQYF. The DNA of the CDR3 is TGCGCCAGCAGCTTTCGGGGAGACCAGGGGCAGTATTTT.

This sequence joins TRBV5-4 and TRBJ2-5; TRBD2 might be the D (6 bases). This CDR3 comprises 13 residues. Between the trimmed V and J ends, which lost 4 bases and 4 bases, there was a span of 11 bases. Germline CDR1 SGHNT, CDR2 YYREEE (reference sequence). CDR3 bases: TGTGCCAGCAGCCGTCCGGGAGCAGAGACCCAGTACTTC. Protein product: CASSRPGAETQYF.

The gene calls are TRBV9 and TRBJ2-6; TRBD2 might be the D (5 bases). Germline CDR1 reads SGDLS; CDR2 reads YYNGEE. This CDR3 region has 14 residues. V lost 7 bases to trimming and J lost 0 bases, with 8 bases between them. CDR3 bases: TGTGCCAGCGGAGGTCCCTCTGGGGCCAACGTCCTGACTTTC. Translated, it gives CASGGPSGANVLTF.

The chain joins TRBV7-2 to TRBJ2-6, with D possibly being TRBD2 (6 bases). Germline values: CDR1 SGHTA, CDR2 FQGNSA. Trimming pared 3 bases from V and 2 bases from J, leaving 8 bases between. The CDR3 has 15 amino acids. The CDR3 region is CASSLGGAGANVLTF. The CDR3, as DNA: TGTGCCAGCAGCTTGGGCGGGGCTGGGGCCAACGTCCTGACTTTC. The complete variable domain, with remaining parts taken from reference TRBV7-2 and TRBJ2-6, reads GAGVSQSPSNKVTEKGKDVELRCDPISGHTALYWYRQSLGQGLEFLIYFQGNSAPDKSGLPSDRFSAERTGGSVSTLTIQRTQQEDSAVYLCASSLGGAGANVLTFGAGSRLTVL.

The CDR3 coding sequence is TGTGCCAGCATGACGGAGGATGAAAAACTGTTTTTT. Its protein is CASMTEDEKLFF. The chain links TRBV21-1 to TRBJ1-4. TRBV21-1 is a known pseudogene. This CDR3 spans 12 amino acids.

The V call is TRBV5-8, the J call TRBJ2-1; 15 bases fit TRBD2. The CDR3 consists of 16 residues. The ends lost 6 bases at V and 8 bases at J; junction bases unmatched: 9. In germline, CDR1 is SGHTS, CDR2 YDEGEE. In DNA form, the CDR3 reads TGTGCCAGCAACTCGGCCGGGACTAGCGGGAGGTATGAGCAGTTCTTC. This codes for CASNSAGTSGRYEQFF. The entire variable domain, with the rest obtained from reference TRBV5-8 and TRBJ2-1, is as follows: EAGVTQSPTHLIKTRGQQATLRCSPISGHTSVYWYQQALGLGLQFLLWYDEGEERNRGNFPPRFSGRQFPNYSSELNVNALELEDSALYLCASNSAGTSGRYEQFFGPGTRLTVL.

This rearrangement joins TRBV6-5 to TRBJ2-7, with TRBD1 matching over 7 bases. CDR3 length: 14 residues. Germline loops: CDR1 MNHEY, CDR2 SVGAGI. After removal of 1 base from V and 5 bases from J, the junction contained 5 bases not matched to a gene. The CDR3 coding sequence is TGTGCCAGCAGTTACTTCTTCCAGGGGGACGAGCAGTACTTC. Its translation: CASSYFFQGDEQYF.

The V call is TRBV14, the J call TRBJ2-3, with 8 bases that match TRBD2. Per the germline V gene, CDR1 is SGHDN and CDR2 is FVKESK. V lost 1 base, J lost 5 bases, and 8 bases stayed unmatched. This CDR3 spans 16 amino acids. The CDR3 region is CASSQVTTGGEDTQYF. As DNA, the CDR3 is TGTGCCAGCAGCCAAGTGACAACGGGAGGGGAAGATACGCAGTATTTT.

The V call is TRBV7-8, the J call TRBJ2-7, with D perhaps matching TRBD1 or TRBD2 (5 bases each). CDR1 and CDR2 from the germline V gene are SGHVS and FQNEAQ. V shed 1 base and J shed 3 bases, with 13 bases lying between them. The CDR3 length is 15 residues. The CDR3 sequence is CASSLEREGRYEQYF. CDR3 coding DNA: TGTGCCAGCAGCTTAGAGCGAGAGGGACGCTACGAGCAGTACTTC.

The CDR3: CASSSGLAGIYNEQFF. In DNA form, the CDR3 reads TGTGCCAGCAGTTCGGGACTAGCGGGGATCTACAATGAGCAGTTCTTC. The chain carries TRBV6-6 and TRBJ2-1; 13 positions agree with TRBD2. V shed 4 bases and J 3 bases; nucleotides not matched to a gene: 3. The CDR3 covers 16 residues. In germline, CDR1 is MNHNY, CDR2 SVGAGI (reference sequence).

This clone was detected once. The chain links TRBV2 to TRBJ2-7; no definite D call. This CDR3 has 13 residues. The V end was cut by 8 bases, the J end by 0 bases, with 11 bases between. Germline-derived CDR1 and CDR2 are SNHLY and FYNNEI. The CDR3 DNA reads TGTGCCAGCCGTGTCCTTTCCTCCTACGAGCAGTACTTC. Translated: CASRVLSSYEQYF.

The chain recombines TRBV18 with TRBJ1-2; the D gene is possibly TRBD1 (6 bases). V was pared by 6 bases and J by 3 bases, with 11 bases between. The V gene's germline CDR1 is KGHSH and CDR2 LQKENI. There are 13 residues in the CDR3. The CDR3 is CASSPRGDYGYTF. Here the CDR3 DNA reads TGTGCCAGCTCCCCCAGGGGTGACTATGGCTACACCTTC.

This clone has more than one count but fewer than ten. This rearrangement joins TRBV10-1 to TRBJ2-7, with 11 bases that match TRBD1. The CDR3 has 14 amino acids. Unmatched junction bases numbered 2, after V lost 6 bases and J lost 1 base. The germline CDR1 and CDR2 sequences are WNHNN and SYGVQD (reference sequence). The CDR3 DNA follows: TGCGCCAGCAGCAGGGACAGGGGGTCCTACGAGCAGTACTTC. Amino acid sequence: CASSRDRGSYEQYF.